This T cell receptor (beta chain) was retrieved from a study of CD8 T cells in Susac syndrome. With 1 base removed from V and 6 bases from J, the gap between germline ends came to 19 bases. This CDR3 region has 16 residues. Germline V gene lookup returns CDR1 MNHEY and CDR2 SMNVEV (reference sequence). Random hexamers served to reverse transcribe roughly 0.45 to 1 ug RNA. MiXCR was run by TCRdb on the immunoSEQ multiplex PCR reads, yielding one entry per CDR3 protein. This sample carries some 300,000 distinct CDR3 sequences, 75% to 90% of them seen once, and the ten largest clones take around 0.18%. The V call is TRBV27, the J call TRBJ2-7; either TRBD1 or TRBD2 may supply D (5 bases each). This TCR was sampled from a human donor with multiple sclerosis. The sequenced sample consisted of CD8+ T cells from PBMCs. The CDR3: CASSLFGDLRWGEQYF. In nucleotides, the CDR3 is TGTGCCAGCAGTTTATTCGGGGACCTTAGGTGGGGCGAGCAGTACTTC.